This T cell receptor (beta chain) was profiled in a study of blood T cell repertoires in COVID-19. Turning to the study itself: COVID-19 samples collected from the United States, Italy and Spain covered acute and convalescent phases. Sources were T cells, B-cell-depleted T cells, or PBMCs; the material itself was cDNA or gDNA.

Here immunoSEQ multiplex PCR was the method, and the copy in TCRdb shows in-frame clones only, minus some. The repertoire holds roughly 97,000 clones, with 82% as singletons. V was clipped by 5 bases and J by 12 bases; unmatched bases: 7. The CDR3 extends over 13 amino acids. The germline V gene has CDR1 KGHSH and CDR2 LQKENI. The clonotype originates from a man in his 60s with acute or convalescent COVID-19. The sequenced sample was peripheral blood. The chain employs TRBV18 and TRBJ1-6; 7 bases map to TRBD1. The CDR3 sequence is CASSDRQGLPLHF. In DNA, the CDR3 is TGTGCCAGCTCAGATCGACAGGGTTTACCCCTCCACTTT.